This entry lists 15 T cell receptor beta chains sequenced from one sample in a study of shared clonotypes between healthy human individuals. Libraries were prepared by immunoSEQ multiplex PCR; TCRdb keeps only in-frame clonotypes and omits some of them. This sample has some 2,100,000 clones, with about 93% found just once. Terminally differentiated effector memory CD45RA+ cells were excluded by CCR7 positive selection of CD45RO-negative cells. Sequencing used naive CD8+ T cells from PBMCs. The source of these receptors is a man younger than 35 in good health. Some clones in this sample may be carry-over from other donors' samples.

The CDR3 DNA follows: TGTGCCAGCGGAGAATCGACAGTTTACGAGCAGTACTTC. Residues: CASGESTVYEQYF. The chain carries TRBV27 and TRBJ2-7; D is possibly TRBD1 (5 bases). Germline CDR1 MNHEY, CDR2 SMNVEV (reference sequence). This CDR3 region has 13 residues. Between the trimmed V and J ends, which lost 8 bases and 4 bases, there was a span of 15 bases.

The chain links TRBV27 to TRBJ2-7; D might be TRBD2 (5 bases). Between the trimmed V and J ends, which lost 3 bases and 7 bases, there was a span of 22 bases. The CDR3 length is 16 residues. Germline-derived CDR1 and CDR2 are MNHEY and SMNVEV (reference sequence). CDR3 protein: CASSFGMGLPTREQYF. CDR3 nucleotide sequence: TGTGCCAGCAGTTTCGGGATGGGTCTCCCAACGAGGGAGCAGTACTTC.

The V call is TRBV7-5, the J call TRBJ2-7; TRBD2, the table's D call, lacks a check against the DNA. TRBV7-5 is classified as a pseudogene. The CDR3 totals 12 residues. CDR3 coding DNA: TGTGTCAGAAGCACGCGGGAGTTCAAGCAGTACTTC. Its translation: CVRSTREFKQYF.

J is TRBJ2-6 and V is TRBV29-1; TRBD1 matches 12 bases. The germline V gene has CDR1 SQVTM and CDR2 ANQGSEA. V shed 3 bases and J 4 bases; nucleotides not matched to a gene: 4. The CDR3 loop spans 16 amino acids. The CDR3 nucleotides are TGCAGCGTTGACACGGGACAGGGGGCCGGGGCCAACGTCCTGACTTTC. It is translated as CSVDTGQGAGANVLTF.

This clone was found once. The V and J genes are TRBV19 and TRBJ2-1, with D possibly TRBD2 on 5 matching bases. The CDR3 contains 13 residues. The germline CDR1 and CDR2 sequences are LNHDA and SQIVND (reference sequence). Trimming stripped 0 bases from V and 8 bases from J, with 8 bases between. The CDR3 nucleotides are TGTGCCAGTAGTATAGATGCGGAGGATGAGCAGTTCTTC. This codes for CASSIDAEDEQFF. The complete variable domain, with remaining parts taken from reference TRBV19 and TRBJ2-1, reads DGGITQSPKYLFRKEGQNVTLSCEQNLNHDAMYWYRQDPGQGLRLIYYSQIVNDFQKGDIAEGYSVSREKKESFPLTVTSAQKNPTAFYLCASSIDAEDEQFFGPGTRLTVL.

In this sample, this clone turned up once. The rearrangement links TRBV28 to TRBJ2-7; 8 bases match TRBD1. Looked up from germline, CDR1 is MDHEN and CDR2 is SYDVKM. J lost 4 bases, V lost 6 bases, and 2 bases had no gene match. The CDR3 spans 12 residues. The CDR3 bases are TGTGCCAGCAGACGGGACAGGTACGAGCAGTACTTC. Encoded protein: CASRRDRYEQYF.

The chain has TRBV2 and TRBJ2-7; possibly TRBD1 for D (6 bases). The V gene's germline CDR1 is SNHLY and CDR2 FYNNEI. CDR3 length: 14 amino acids. V dropped 8 bases and J dropped 1 base, with 15 bases sitting between them. CDR3: CASDRDTYSYEQYF. As DNA, the CDR3 is TGTGCCAGCGACCGGGACACGTATTCCTACGAGCAGTACTTC. Full variable domain (missing parts from reference TRBV2 and TRBJ2-7): EPEVTQTPSHQVTQMGQEVILRCVPISNHLYFYWYRQILGQKVEFLVSFYNNEISEKSEIFDDQFSVERPDGSNFTLKIRSTKLEDSAMYFCASDRDTYSYEQYFGPGTRLTVT.

The V call is TRBV6-1, the J call TRBJ2-7; either TRBD1 or TRBD2 may fit D (6 bases each). Trimming cost V 1 base and J 3 bases, with 13 bases left between them. CDR1 MNHNS and CDR2 SASEGT come from the germline V gene. CDR3 length equals 15 residues. CDR3 protein: CASSEGGRGGYEQYF. The DNA for the CDR3 is TGTGCCAGCAGTGAAGGTGGCAGGGGAGGCTACGAGCAGTACTTC.

The count of this clone is one. The CDR3, as DNA: TGCGCCAGCAGCACCCGACATGCAGATACGCAGTATTTT. Its protein is CASSTRHADTQYF. The chain links TRBV5-1 to TRBJ2-3; D is ambiguous. Germline CDR1 is SGHRS and CDR2 is YFSETQ. V lost 4 bases, J lost 4 bases, and 10 bases lay in between. The CDR3 consists of 13 residues.

This chain connects TRBV6-5 to TRBJ2-7; D might be TRBD1 (6 bases). Germline-derived CDR1 and CDR2 are MNHEY and SVGAGI. V lost 6 bases and J lost 3, with 15 bases in between. The CDR3 loop spans 14 amino acids. The CDR3 DNA follows: TGTGCCAGCAGCCCACGTGGGGGCATCTACGAGCAGTACTTC. Translating gives CASSPRGGIYEQYF.

V usage is TRBV7-2 and J usage is TRBJ1-2; weak D call: TRBD1 (5 bases). V lost 2 bases and J lost 8, with 21 bases in between. The CDR3 spans 16 residues. Germline V CDR1 and CDR2: SGHTA, FQGNSA. CDR3 coding DNA: TGTGCCAGCAGCTTAAACGGGTGGGGGTTGCGATGGGGCTACACCTTC. Translating it yields CASSLNGWGLRWGYTF. Using reference TRBV7-2 and TRBJ1-2 for the parts outside the CDR3, the full variable domain is GAGVSQSPSNKVTEKGKDVELRCDPISGHTALYWYRQSLGQGLEFLIYFQGNSAPDKSGLPSDRFSAERTGGSVSTLTIQRTQQEDSAVYLCASSLNGWGLRWGYTFGSGTRLTVV.

This sequence joins TRBV7-9 and TRBJ2-1, with 8 nucleotides matching TRBD2. The CDR3 has 14 amino acids. The trim removed 4 bases at V and 6 bases at J, leaving 5 bases unmatched. The germline gives CDR1 SEHNR, CDR2 FQNEAQ (reference sequence). The CDR3 DNA reads TGTGCCAGCAGCTATAGCGGGAATGGCAATGAGCAGTTCTTC. Its translation: CASSYSGNGNEQFF.

A word on this clone: The junction departs from the called germline gene at one end, perhaps through a read error. The V gene is TRBV28, the J gene TRBJ2-1; D gene ambiguous. Germline lookup yields CDR1 MDHEN and CDR2 SYDVKM. The CDR3 runs 10 residues. The CDR3 region is CASGYSEQFF. The CDR3 DNA reads as TGTGCCAGCGGGTACAGTGAGCAGTTCTTC. The full variable domain, completed using reference TRBV28 and TRBJ2-1, is DVKVTQSSRYLVKRTGEKVFLECVQDMDHENMFWYRQDPGLGLRLIYFSYDVKMKEKGDIPEGYSVSREKKERFSLILESASTNQTSMYLCASGYSEQFFGPGTRLTVL.

V is TRBV27 and J is TRBJ2-2; 7 bases are shared with TRBD1. This CDR3 spans 16 amino acids. Germline values: CDR1 MNHEY, CDR2 SMNVEV (reference sequence). V dropped 1 base and J dropped 6; count of bases not matched to a gene: 8. The CDR3 DNA is TGTGCCAGCAGTTTATTCCCCGCCACAGGGGCCGGGGAGCTGTTTTTT. Protein product: CASSLFPATGAGELFF.

The chain has TRBV9 and TRBJ1-3; D might be TRBD1 (5 bases). Germline loops: CDR1 SGDLS, CDR2 YYNGEE. This CDR3 spans 15 amino acids. The V end lost 0 bases, the J end lost 0 bases, and 7 bases lay between the germline ends. This chain's CDR3 is CASSVDRSSGNTIYF. The CDR3 bases are TGTGCCAGCAGCGTAGACAGGTCCTCTGGAAACACCATATATTTT.